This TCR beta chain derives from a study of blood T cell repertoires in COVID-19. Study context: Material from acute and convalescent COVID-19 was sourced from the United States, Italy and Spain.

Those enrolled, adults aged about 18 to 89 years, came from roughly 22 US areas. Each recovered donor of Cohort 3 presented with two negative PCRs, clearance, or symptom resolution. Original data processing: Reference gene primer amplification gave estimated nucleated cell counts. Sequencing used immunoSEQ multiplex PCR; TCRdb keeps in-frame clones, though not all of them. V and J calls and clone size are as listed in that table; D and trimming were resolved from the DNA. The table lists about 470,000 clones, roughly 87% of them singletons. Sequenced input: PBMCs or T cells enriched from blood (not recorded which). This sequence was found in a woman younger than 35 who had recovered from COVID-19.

The CDR3 spells CASSLAPGTGELFF. In nucleotides, the CDR3 is TGTGCCAGCAGCTTAGCACCCGGTACCGGGGAGCTGTTTTTT. The chain has TRBV7-2 and TRBJ2-2; no clear D gene. The CDR3 covers 14 residues. The germline V gene encodes CDR1 SGHTA and CDR2 FQGNSA. The V end lost 0 bases, the J end lost 5 bases, and 7 bases lay between the germline ends.